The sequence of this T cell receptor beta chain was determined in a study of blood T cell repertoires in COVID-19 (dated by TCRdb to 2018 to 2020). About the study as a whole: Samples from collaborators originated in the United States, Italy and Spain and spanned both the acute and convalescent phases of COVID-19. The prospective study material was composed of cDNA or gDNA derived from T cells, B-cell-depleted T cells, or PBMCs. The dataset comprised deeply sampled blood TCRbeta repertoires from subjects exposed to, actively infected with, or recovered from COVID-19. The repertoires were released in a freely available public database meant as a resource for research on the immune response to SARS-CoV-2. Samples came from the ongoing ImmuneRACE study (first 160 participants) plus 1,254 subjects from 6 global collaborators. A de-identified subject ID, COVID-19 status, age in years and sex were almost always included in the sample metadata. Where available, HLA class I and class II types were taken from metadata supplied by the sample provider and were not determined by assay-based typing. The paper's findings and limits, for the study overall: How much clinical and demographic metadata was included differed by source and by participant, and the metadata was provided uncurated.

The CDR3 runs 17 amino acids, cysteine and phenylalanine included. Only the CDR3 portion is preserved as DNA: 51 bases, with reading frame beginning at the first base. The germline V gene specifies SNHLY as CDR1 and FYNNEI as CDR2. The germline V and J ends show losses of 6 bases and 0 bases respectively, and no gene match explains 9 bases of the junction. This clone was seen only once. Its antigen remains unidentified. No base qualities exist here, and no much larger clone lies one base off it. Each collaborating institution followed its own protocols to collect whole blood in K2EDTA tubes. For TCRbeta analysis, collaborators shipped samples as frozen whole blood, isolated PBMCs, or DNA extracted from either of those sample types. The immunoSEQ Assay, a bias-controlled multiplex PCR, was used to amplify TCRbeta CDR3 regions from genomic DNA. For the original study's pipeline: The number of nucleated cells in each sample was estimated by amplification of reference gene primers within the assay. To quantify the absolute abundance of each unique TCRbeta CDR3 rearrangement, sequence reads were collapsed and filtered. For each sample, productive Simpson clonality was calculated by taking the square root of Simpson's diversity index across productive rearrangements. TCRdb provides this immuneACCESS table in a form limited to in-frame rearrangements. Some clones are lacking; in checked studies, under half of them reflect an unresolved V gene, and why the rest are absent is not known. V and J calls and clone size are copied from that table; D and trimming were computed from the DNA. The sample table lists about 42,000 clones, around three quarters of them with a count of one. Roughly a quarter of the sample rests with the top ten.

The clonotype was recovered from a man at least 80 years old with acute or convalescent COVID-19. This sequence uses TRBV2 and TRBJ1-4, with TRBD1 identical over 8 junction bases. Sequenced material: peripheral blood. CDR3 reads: CASSQTGVVATNEKLFF. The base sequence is TGTGCCAGCAGCCAGACAGGGGTAGTTGCAACTAATGAAAAACTGTTTTTT.